This T cell receptor beta chain was identified during a study of blood T cell repertoires in COVID-19. Study background: The analysed material was cDNA or gDNA that came from T cells, B-cell-depleted T cells, or PBMCs.

CDR1 and CDR2 from the germline V gene are MNHEY and SVGAGI. CDR3 length equals 15 residues. Trimming cost V 6 bases and J 0 bases, with 9 bases left between them. Generated by immunoSEQ multiplex PCR, the TCRdb table keeps only in-frame clones and is missing some. The sample lists hundreds of thousands of clones; over 75% were seen once. Enrollees, about 18 to 95 years old, lived in 24 US areas. V is TRBV6-5 and J is TRBJ2-6; D unclear. The TCR sequence derives from a woman under 30 who had been exposed to COVID-19. Sequencing was performed on PBMCs or T cells enriched from blood (not recorded which). CDR3 DNA sequence: TGTGCCAGCAGATCACAGCACTCTGGGGCCAACGTCCTGACTTTC. Its translation is CASRSQHSGANVLTF.